What follows are 24 T cell receptor beta chains derived from one specimen sequenced in a study of PD-1 blockade in classical Hodgkin lymphoma. TCRdb's table, derived via immunoSEQ multiplex PCR, lists solely in-frame clones and lacks some. The profile shows 50,000 or so clones, roughly 90% of them singletons. Sample time point: cycle 4 day 1 (C4D1), after less than 7 weeks of nivolumab. Every patient was affected by relapse after autologous stem cell transplantation, while exposure to brentuximab vedotin was not uniform. Sequenced here: peripheral blood mononuclear cells (PBMCs), sampled before the fourth cycle of nivolumab. The receptors were gathered from a human donor with classical Hodgkin lymphoma.

J is TRBJ1-1 and V is TRBV28; a possible D gene is TRBD1 (5 bases). V was cut by 2 bases and J by 5 bases, with 6 bases left in between. The CDR3 spans 12 residues. CDR1 is MDHEN, CDR2 SYDVKM, per germline. CDR3: CASSLRGTEAFF. The CDR3 DNA reads TGTGCCAGCAGTTTAAGGGGAACTGAAGCTTTCTTT.

The chain recombines TRBV5-4 with TRBJ2-3, with 8 bases matching TRBD1. The CDR3 length is 16 residues. V lost 0 bases, J lost 5 bases, and 8 bases stayed unmatched. Germline V gene sequence: CDR1 SGHNT, CDR2 YYREEE (reference sequence). The CDR3 DNA reads TGTGCCAGCAGCTTGGCACCCCTCAGGGGGCTAGATACGCAGTATTTT. It yields the protein CASSLAPLRGLDTQYF.

In its sample, this clone was seen once. V is TRBV7-3 and J is TRBJ2-7, with 7 nucleotides matching TRBD1. Trimming took 5 bases from V and 0 from J; bases not matched to a gene: 7. Per germline, CDR1 SGHTA and CDR2 FQGTGA. The CDR3 sequence is 15 residues long. The CDR3 is CASSLDRALSYEQYF. CDR3 sequence (DNA): TGTGCCAGCAGCCTCGACAGGGCACTCTCCTACGAGCAGTACTTC.

This chain links TRBV6-4 with TRBJ2-2, with unresolved D. CDR1 is MRHNA and CDR2 is SNTAGT in the germline V gene. CDR3 length equals 15 residues. V shed 0 bases and J shed 3 bases, with 8 bases lying between them. The DNA for the CDR3 is TGTGCCAGCAGTGACTCGTCTCGCTACACCGGGGAGCTGTTTTTT. Protein product: CASSDSSRYTGELFF.

The sample holds a few counts of this clone. This CDR3 reads CASSTGTSGSLGSYNEQFF. In DNA, the CDR3 is TGTGCCAGTAGTACCGGGACTAGCGGGAGTCTGGGTTCCTACAATGAGCAGTTCTTC. J is TRBJ2-1 and V is TRBV19; 14 bases agree with TRBD2. Germline values: CDR1 LNHDA, CDR2 SQIVND (reference sequence). V trimming: 4 bases; J trimming: 1 base; junction bases outside the gene matches: 9. This CDR3 contains 19 residues.

The genes are TRBV18 and TRBJ1-1, with 9 bases identical to TRBD1. Germline V CDR1 and CDR2: KGHSH, LQKENI. Trimming cost V 4 bases and J 8 bases; bases outside gene matches: 8. The CDR3 extends over 14 amino acids. CDR3 residues: CASSLRDRAGEAFF. DNA of the CDR3: TGTGCCAGCTCACTAAGGGACAGGGCAGGGGAAGCTTTCTTT.

The chain has TRBV6-4 and TRBJ1-5; D gene ambiguous. The CDR3 consists of 14 residues. Trimming stripped 1 base from V and 1 base from J, with 5 bases between. Germline loops: CDR1 MRHNA, CDR2 SNTAGT. The CDR3 DNA is TGTGCCAGCAGTGACTTCCACAGCAATCAGCCCCAGCATTTT. Its translation: CASSDFHSNQPQHF.

J is TRBJ1-6 and V is TRBV2; D not certain. Trimming pared 7 bases from V and 10 bases from J, leaving 11 bases between. The CDR3 runs 12 residues. CDR1 and CDR2 (germline): SNHLY, FYNNEI. The CDR3 sequence: CASKGSGSPLHF. DNA of the CDR3: TGTGCCAGCAAAGGATCGGGATCACCCCTCCACTTT.

V usage is TRBV29-1 and J usage is TRBJ2-3, with 10 positions matching TRBD2. V dropped 8 bases and J dropped 1; count of bases not matched to a gene: 6. The CDR3 extends over 14 amino acids. Looked up from germline, CDR1 is SQVTM and CDR2 is ANQGSEA. The CDR3 DNA sequence: TGCAGCTTATCTAGCGGGAGTGGCACAGATACGCAGTATTTT. Protein product: CSLSSGSGTDTQYF.

The genes are TRBV7-9 and TRBJ1-6; perhaps TRBD1 as D (5 bases). V lost 5 bases and J 4 bases, leaving 12 bases between the germline ends. The CDR3 length is 15 residues. From germline, CDR1 is SEHNR and CDR2 FQNEAQ (reference sequence). This chain's CDR3 is CASSPRTTYNSPLHF. Here the CDR3 DNA reads TGTGCCAGCAGCCCCAGGACAACTTATAATTCACCCCTCCACTTT.

The chain carries TRBV19 and TRBJ2-7, with D possibly called TRBD1 or TRBD2 (5 bases each). The CDR3 runs to 15 residues. Germline V lookup: CDR1 LNHDA, CDR2 SQIVND (reference sequence). With 4 bases removed from V and 2 bases from J, the gap between germline ends came to 15 bases. CDR3 protein: CASSTYSGPTYEQYF. DNA for the CDR3: TGTGCCAGTAGTACTTACTCGGGGCCTACCTACGAGCAGTACTTC.

The chain recombines TRBV2 with TRBJ2-5; 10 nucleotides agree with TRBD1. The length of the CDR3 is 14 residues. Germline V gives CDR1 SNHLY, CDR2 FYNNEI. The junction had 4 bases not matched to a gene; V was cut back by 5 bases and J by 4 bases. The CDR3 sequence: CASSRQGARETQYF. The CDR3 region has the DNA TGTGCCAGCAGTAGACAGGGGGCTAGAGAGACCCAGTACTTC.

The gene calls are TRBV5-6 and TRBJ2-7; no clear D gene. The germline V gene has CDR1 SGHDT and CDR2 YYEEEE. The CDR3 runs 13 residues. V lost 0 bases and J 1 base, leaving 5 bases between the germline ends. The CDR3 protein is CASSLDRSYEQYF. CDR3 DNA sequence: TGTGCCAGCAGCTTGGACAGATCCTACGAGCAGTACTTC.

The chain joins TRBV5-6 to TRBJ2-2, with 9 bases aligning to TRBD1. The CDR3 has 19 residues. Germline CDR1 is SGHDT and CDR2 is YYEEEE. V shed 0 bases, J shed 4 bases, and the junction held 13 bases outside the gene matches. This CDR3 reads CASSLALGQGKIRTGELFF. CDR3 nucleotide sequence: TGTGCCAGCAGCTTGGCCCTAGGACAGGGGAAAATACGCACCGGGGAGCTGTTTTTT.

This clone was seen just once. The chain couples TRBV9 to TRBJ2-3; possibly TRBD2 for D (5 bases). The V end was cut by 2 bases, the J end by 4 bases, with 11 bases between. The CDR3 consists of 14 residues. Germline values: CDR1 SGDLS, CDR2 YYNGEE. The CDR3 loop reads CASSVGGRSDTQYF. The CDR3 DNA reads as TGTGCCAGCAGCGTTGGAGGCCGGTCAGATACGCAGTATTTT.

This clone came up once. J is TRBJ2-7 and V is TRBV7-9; 9 nucleotides align to TRBD1. The V segment lost 4 bases and the J segment 4 bases; nucleotides outside the gene matches: 8. The CDR3 is made up of 15 amino acids. Germline lookup yields CDR1 SEHNR and CDR2 FQNEAQ (reference sequence). The chain's CDR3 is CASSWGQGYPYEQYF. The CDR3 nucleotides read TGTGCCAGCAGCTGGGGACAGGGTTATCCGTACGAGCAGTACTTC.

This clone showed up just a few times. The chain is built from TRBV2 and TRBJ2-7; D is unclear. Trimming removed 6 bases at V and 3 bases at J, with 6 bases between. CDR1 is SNHLY and CDR2 is FYNNEI in the germline V gene. This CDR3 region has 11 residues. Here the CDR3 reads CASSPNYEQYF. CDR3 nucleotides: TGTGCCAGCAGCCCCAACTACGAGCAGTACTTC.

The rearrangement links TRBV6-5 to TRBJ2-7, with D unclear. The CDR3 length is 12 residues. Deletions cut 0 bases from V and 2 bases from J, with 2 bases between. CDR1 is MNHEY, CDR2 SVGAGI, per germline. CDR3 amino acids: CASSYSPYEQYF. The CDR3 nucleotides are TGTGCCAGCAGTTACTCTCCCTACGAGCAGTACTTC.

This clone was picked up one time. The V call is TRBV30, the J call TRBJ2-7, with D perhaps TRBD2 (6 bases). Looked up from germline, CDR1 is GTSNPN and CDR2 is SVGIG (reference sequence). Deletions cut 4 bases from V and 3 bases from J, with 16 bases between. The CDR3 runs 14 residues. The CDR3 nucleotides are TGTGCCTGGAACGCACCGCGGGATTACTACGAGCAGTACTTC. It yields the protein CAWNAPRDYYEQYF.

This sequence joins TRBV5-1 and TRBJ2-1, with 11 bases lining up with TRBD2. This CDR3 contains 19 residues. J gave up 0 bases and V 4 bases, and 12 bases lay outside the gene matches. In germline, CDR1 is SGHRS, CDR2 YFSETQ. Here the CDR3 DNA reads TGCGCCAGCAGCCATAGCGGGAGGGGGATTGGCCGCTCCTACAATGAGCAGTTCTTC. Translation: CASSHSGRGIGRSYNEQFF.

This clone was seen once. The V gene is TRBV28, the J gene TRBJ1-2; TRBD1 matches 8 bases. The J segment lost 5 bases and the V segment lost 5 bases, leaving 7 bases of the junction unmatched. Germline lookup yields CDR1 MDHEN and CDR2 SYDVKM. The CDR3 covers 14 residues. The CDR3 sequence is CASSPQGAQYGYTF. CDR3 bases: TGTGCCAGCAGTCCTCAGGGGGCGCAGTATGGCTACACCTTC.

The genes are TRBV29-1 and TRBJ1-1; D uncertain. The CDR3 consists of 12 residues. V gave up 4 bases and J gave up 8 bases, with 14 bases separating them. In germline, CDR1 is SQVTM, CDR2 ANQGSEA. The CDR3 loop reads CSVASALSEAFF. The CDR3 DNA follows: TGCAGCGTTGCTAGTGCGCTGTCGGAAGCTTTCTTT.

This CDR3 reads CASSLVGEAGGPHEQYF. The CDR3 coding sequence is TGTGCCAGCAGCTTAGTGGGCGAGGCGGGAGGGCCCCACGAGCAGTACTTC. The gene calls are TRBV11-2 and TRBJ2-7, with 9 bases aligning to TRBD2. Germline CDR1 and CDR2: SGHAT and FQNNGV. The J segment lost 5 bases and the V segment lost 1 base, leaving 12 bases of the junction unmatched. The CDR3 has 17 amino acids.

The gene calls are TRBV10-3 and TRBJ1-5, with 7 bases lining up with TRBD1. The CDR3 totals 14 residues. V shed 0 bases, J shed 8 bases, and the junction held 4 bases outside the gene matches. The V gene's germline CDR1 is ENHRY and CDR2 SYGVKD. The chain's CDR3 is CAISESKGAKPQHF. CDR3 nucleotides: TGTGCCATCAGTGAGTCAAAGGGGGCAAAGCCCCAGCATTTT.